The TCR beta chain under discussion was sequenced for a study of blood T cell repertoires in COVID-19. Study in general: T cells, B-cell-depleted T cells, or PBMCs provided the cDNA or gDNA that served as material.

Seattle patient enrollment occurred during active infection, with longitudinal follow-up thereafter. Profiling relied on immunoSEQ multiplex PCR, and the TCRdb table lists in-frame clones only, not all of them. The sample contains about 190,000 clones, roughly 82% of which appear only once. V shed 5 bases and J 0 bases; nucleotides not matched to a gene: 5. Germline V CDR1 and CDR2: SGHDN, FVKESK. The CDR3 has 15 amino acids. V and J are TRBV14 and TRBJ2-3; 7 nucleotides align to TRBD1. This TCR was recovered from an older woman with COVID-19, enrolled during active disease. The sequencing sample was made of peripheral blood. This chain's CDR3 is CASSDRASSTDTQYF. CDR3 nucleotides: TGTGCCAGCAGCGACAGGGCTTCAAGCACAGATACGCAGTATTTT.